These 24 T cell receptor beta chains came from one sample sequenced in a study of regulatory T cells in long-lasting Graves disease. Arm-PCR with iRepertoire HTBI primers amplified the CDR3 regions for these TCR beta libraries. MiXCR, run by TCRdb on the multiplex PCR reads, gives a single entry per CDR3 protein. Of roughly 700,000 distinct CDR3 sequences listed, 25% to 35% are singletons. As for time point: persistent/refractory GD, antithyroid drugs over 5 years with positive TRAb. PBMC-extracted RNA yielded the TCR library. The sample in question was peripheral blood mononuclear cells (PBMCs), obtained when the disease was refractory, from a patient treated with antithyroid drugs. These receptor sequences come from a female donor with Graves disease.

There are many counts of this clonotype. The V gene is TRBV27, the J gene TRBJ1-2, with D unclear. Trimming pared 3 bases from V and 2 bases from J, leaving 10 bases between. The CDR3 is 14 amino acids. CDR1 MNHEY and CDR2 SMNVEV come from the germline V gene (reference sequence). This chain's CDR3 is CASSFRDTNYGYTF. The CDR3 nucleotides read TGTGCCAGCAGTTTTAGAGACACCAACTATGGCTACACCTTC.

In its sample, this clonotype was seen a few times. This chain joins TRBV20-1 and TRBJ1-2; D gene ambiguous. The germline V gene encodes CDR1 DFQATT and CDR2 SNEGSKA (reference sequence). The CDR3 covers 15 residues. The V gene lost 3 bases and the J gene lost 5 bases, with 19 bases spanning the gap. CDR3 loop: CSASSFRTAGYGYTF. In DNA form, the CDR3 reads TGCAGTGCTAGTTCCTTTCGGACGGCCGGTTATGGCTACACCTTC.

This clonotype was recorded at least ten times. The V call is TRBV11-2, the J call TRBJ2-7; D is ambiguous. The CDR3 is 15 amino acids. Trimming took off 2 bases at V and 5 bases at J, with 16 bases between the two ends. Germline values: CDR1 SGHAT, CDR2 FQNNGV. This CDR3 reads CASSLFAVTVDEQYF. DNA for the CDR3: TGTGCCAGCAGCTTATTTGCGGTAACCGTGGACGAGCAGTACTTC.

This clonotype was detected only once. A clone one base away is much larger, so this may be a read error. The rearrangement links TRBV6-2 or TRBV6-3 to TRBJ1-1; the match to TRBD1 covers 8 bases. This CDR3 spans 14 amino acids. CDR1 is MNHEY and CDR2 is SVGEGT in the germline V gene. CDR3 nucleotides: TGTGCCAGCAGCTACAGGGGGACGAACACTGGAGCTTTCTTT. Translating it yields CASSYRGTNTGAFF.

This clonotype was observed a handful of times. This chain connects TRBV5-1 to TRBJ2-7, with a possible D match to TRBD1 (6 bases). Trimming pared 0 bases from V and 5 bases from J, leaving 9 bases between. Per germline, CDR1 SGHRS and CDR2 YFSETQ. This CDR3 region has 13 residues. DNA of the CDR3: TGCGCCAGCAGCTTGGACGGGACAAACGAGCAGTACTTC. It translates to CASSLDGTNEQYF. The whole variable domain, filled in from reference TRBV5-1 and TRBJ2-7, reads KAGVTQTPRYLIKTRGQQVTLSCSPISGHRSVSWYQQTPGQGLQFLFEYFSETQRNKGNFPGRFSGRQFSNSRSEMNVSTLELGDSALYLCASSLDGTNEQYFGPGTRLTVT.

CDR3 in amino acids: CASSIGTDYNQPQHF. DNA of the CDR3: TGCGCCAGCAGCATAGGGACGGACTATAATCAGCCCCAGCATTTT. The genes are TRBV5-1 and TRBJ1-5; tentative D call: TRBD1 (5 bases). V lost 4 bases to trimming and J lost 4 bases, with 15 bases between them. The CDR3 sequence is 15 residues long. Germline CDR1 SGHRS, CDR2 YFSETQ.

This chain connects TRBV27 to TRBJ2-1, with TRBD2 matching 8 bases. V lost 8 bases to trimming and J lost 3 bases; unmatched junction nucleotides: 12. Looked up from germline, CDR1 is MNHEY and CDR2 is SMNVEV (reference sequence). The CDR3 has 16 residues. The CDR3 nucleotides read TGTGCCAGCGCAACGGCGGGGGGAGCGGACTACAATGAGCAGTTCTTC. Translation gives CASATAGGADYNEQFF.

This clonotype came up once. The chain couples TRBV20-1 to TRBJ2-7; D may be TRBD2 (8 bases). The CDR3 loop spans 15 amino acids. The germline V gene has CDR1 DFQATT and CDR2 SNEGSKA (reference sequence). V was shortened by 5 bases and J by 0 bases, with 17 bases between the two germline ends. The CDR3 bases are TGCAGTGCTTCAAAGGGGGCGGGAGGCTCCTACGAGCAGTACTTC. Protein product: CSASKGAGGSYEQYF.

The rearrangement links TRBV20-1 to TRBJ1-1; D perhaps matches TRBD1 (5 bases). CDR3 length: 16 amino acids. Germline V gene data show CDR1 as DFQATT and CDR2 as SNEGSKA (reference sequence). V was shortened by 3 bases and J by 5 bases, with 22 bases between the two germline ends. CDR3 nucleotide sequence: TGCAGTGCTAGCCCAACGGGACCCCACGGGGGAACTGAAGCTTTCTTT. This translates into CSASPTGPHGGTEAFF.

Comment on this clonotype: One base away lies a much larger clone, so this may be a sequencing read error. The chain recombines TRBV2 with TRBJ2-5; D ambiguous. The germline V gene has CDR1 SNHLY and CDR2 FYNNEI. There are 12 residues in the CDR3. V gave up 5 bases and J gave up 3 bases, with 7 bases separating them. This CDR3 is CASSPPKETQYF. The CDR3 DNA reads TGTGCCAGCAGTCCCCCAAAAGAGACCCAGTACTTC.

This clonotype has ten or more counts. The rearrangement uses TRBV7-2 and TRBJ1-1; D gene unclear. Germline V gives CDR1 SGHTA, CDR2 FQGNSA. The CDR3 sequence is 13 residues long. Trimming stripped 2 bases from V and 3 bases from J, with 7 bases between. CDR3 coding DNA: TGTGCCAGCAGCTTATACGGGGACACTGAAGCTTTCTTT. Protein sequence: CASSLYGDTEAFF.

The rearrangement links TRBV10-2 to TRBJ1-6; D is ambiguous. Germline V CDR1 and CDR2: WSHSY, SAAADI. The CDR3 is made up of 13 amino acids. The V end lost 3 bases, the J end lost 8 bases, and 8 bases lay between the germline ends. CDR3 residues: CASSDIPDSPLHF. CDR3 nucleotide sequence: TGCGCCAGCAGTGACATTCCTGATTCACCCCTCCACTTT.

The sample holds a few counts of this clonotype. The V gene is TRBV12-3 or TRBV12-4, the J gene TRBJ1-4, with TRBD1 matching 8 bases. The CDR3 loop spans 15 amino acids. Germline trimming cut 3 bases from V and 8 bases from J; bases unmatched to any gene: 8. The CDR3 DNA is TGTGCCAGCAGTTTGACAGGGGAAGAAAAGGAAAAACTGTTTTTT. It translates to CASSLTGEEKEKLFF.

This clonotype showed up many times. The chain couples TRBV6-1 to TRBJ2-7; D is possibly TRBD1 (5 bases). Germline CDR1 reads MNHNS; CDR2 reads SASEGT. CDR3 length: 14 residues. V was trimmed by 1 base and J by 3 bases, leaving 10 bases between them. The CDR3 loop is CASSEVGVGYEQYF. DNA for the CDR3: TGTGCCAGCAGTGAAGTAGGGGTAGGCTACGAGCAGTACTTC.

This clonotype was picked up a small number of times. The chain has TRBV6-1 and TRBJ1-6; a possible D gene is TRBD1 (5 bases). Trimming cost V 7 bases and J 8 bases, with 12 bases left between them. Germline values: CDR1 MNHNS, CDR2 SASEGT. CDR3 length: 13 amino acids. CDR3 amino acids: CASNQKGDSPLHF. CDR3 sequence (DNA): TGTGCCAGCAATCAGAAAGGGGATTCACCCCTCCACTTT.

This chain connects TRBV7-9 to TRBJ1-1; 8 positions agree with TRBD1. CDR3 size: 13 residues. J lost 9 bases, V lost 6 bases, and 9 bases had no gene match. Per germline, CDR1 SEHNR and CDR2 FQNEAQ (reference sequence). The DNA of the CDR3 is TGTGCCAGCAGTTCAGACAGGGGTCCAAAAGCTTTCTTT. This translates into CASSSDRGPKAFF.

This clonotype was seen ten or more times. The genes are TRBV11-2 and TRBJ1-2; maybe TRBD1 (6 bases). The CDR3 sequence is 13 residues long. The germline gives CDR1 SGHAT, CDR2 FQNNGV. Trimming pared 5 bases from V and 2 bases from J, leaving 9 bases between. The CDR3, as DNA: TGTGCCAGCAGCATTACAGGGAACTATGGCTACACCTTC. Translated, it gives CASSITGNYGYTF.

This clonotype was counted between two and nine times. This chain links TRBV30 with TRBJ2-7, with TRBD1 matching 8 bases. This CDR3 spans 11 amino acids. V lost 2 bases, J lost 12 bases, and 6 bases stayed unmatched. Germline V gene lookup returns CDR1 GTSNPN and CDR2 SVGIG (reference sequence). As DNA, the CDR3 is TGTGCCTGGAGTCCAGGACAGGGTCTGTACTTC. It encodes CAWSPGQGLYF.

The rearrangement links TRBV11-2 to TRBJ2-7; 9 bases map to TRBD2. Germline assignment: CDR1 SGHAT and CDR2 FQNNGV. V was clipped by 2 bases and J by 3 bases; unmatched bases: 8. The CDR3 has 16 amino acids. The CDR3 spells CASSLRVASGDYEQYF. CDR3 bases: TGTGCCAGCAGCTTAAGGGTGGCTAGCGGGGACTACGAGCAGTACTTC. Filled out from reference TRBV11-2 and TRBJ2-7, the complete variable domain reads EAGVAQSPRYKIIEKRQSVAFWCNPISGHATLYWYQQILGQGPKLLIQFQNNGVVDDSQLPKDRFSAERLKGVDSTLKIQPAKLEDSAVYLCASSLRVASGDYEQYFGPGTRLTVT.

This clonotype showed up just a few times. Here the CDR3 DNA reads TGTGCTAGTGGTTTGGTTACGGCCGCCCCAGCTAACTATGGCTACACCTTC. Residues: CASGLVTAAPANYGYTF. The chain links TRBV12-5 to TRBJ1-2; no firm D call. Trimming shortened V by 0 bases and J by 0 bases, and 14 bases separated the two germline ends. Germline-derived CDR1 and CDR2 are LGHNT and FRNRAP. The CDR3 sequence is 17 residues long.

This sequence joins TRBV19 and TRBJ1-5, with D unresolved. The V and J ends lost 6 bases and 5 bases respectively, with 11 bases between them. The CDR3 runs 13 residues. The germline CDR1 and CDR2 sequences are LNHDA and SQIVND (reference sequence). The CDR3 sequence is CASRENAYQPQHF. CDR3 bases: TGTGCCAGTAGAGAGAACGCTTATCAGCCCCAGCATTTT. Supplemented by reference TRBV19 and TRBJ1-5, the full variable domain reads DGGITQSPKYLFRKEGQNVTLSCEQNLNHDAMYWYRQDPGQGLRLIYYSQIVNDFQKGDIAEGYSVSREKKESFPLTVTSAQKNPTAFYLCASRENAYQPQHFGDGTRLSIL.

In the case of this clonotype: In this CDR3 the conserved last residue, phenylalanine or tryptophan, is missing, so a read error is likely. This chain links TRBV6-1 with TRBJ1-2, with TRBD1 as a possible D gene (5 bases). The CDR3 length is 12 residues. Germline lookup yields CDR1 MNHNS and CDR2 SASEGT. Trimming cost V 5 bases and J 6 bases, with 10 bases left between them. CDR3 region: CASSRGVNGYTL. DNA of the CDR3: TGTGCCAGCAGTAGGGGTGTAAATGGCTACACCCTC.

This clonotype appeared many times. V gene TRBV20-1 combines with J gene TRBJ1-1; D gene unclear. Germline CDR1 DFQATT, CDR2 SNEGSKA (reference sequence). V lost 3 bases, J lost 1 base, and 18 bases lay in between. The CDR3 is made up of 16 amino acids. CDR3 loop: CSARNPTPNRNTEAFF. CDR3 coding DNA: TGCAGTGCTAGGAACCCCACTCCGAACAGGAACACTGAAGCTTTCTTT.

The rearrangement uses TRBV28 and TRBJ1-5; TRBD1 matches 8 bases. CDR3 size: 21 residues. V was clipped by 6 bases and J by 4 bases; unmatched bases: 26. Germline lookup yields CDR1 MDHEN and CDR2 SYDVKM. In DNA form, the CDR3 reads TGTGCCAGCAGGTCCCTACAAAAACCCCAAACCGGGACAGGTCCGAATCAGCCCCAGCATTTT. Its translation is CASRSLQKPQTGTGPNQPQHF.